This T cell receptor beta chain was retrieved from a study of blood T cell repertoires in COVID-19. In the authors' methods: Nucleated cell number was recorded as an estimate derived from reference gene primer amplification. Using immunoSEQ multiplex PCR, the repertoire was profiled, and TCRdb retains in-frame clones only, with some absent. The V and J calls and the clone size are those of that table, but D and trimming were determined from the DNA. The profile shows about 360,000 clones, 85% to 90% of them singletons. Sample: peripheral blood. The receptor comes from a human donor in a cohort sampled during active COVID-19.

CDR3 loop: CASRRSSGNTIYF. CDR3 in DNA: TGTGCCAGCAGGCGGAGCTCTGGAAACACCATATATTTT. V usage is TRBV12-3 or TRBV12-4 and J usage is TRBJ1-3, with D unclear. The CDR3 has 13 residues. Trimming shortened V by 6 bases and J by 0 bases, and 6 bases separated the two germline ends.